Following are 29 T cell receptor beta chains from one sample sequenced in a study of identical twins. MiXCR was run by TCRdb on the 5' RACE reads, yielding one entry per CDR3 protein. The sample consists of nearly 900,000 distinct CDR3 sequences, roughly 12% of them appearing once. This sample also belongs to another study, concerning yellow fever vaccine responses in identical twins.

The sequenced sample was PBMCs. The source of these receptors is a woman aged 18-30 years in good health.

This rearrangement joins TRBV28 to TRBJ2-1; 9 bases line up with TRBD1. Germline values: CDR1 MDHEN, CDR2 SYDVKM. With 3 bases clipped from V and 4 bases from J, the junction kept 13 bases outside the gene matches. The CDR3 spans 18 residues. The CDR3 loop reads CASSLFPEPGQGYNEQFF. The CDR3 region has the DNA TGTGCCAGCAGTTTGTTCCCTGAACCGGGACAGGGTTACAATGAGCAGTTCTTC.

In this sample, this clonotype turned up a few times. This CDR3 reads CSVGALSGAFF. DNA for the CDR3: TGCAGCGTCGGGGCGCTCTCTGGGGCTTTCTTT. V and J are TRBV29-1 and TRBJ1-1, with D tentatively TRBD1 (5 bases). V dropped 6 bases and J dropped 11 bases, with 16 bases sitting between them. Germline CDR1 and CDR2: SQVTM and ANQGSEA. The CDR3 has 11 amino acids.

The chain combines TRBV6-1 with TRBJ2-2; 11 bases agree with TRBD2. V lost 6 bases, J lost 2 bases, and 11 bases stayed unmatched. Germline CDR1 reads MNHNS; CDR2 reads SASEGT. This CDR3 has 18 residues. The CDR3 here is CASSNRGLAGGNTGELFF. The CDR3 DNA is TGTGCCAGCAGCAACCGCGGGCTAGCGGGGGGCAACACCGGGGAGCTGTTTTTT.

The rearrangement uses TRBV3-1 and TRBJ2-3; D is perhaps TRBD2 (6 bases). Deletions cut 0 bases from V and 2 bases from J, with 21 bases between. The germline V gene has CDR1 LGHDT and CDR2 YNNKEL (reference sequence). CDR3 length equals 19 residues. The CDR3 nucleotides are TGTGCCAGCAGCCAAGATTCGGGGGTTATAGACGCAGCCACAGATACGCAGTATTTT. Translation gives CASSQDSGVIDAATDTQYF.

This clonotype has a handful of counts. CDR3 region: CASSSSWQSNQPQHF. The CDR3 region has the DNA TGTGCCAGCAGTTCATCGTGGCAAAGCAATCAGCCCCAGCATTTT. J is TRBJ1-5 and V is TRBV6-2 or TRBV6-3; unclear D gene. Per germline, CDR1 MNHEY and CDR2 SVGEGT. Trimming took off 4 bases at V and 1 base at J, with 11 bases between the two ends. CDR3 size: 15 residues.

This clonotype was observed a few times. This chain connects TRBV20-1 to TRBJ2-7; perhaps TRBD1 as D (5 bases). The CDR3 sequence is 12 residues long. V was cut by 5 bases and J by 3 bases, with 11 bases left in between. From germline, CDR1 is DFQATT and CDR2 SNEGSKA (reference sequence). CDR3 residues: CSAFKQDYEQYF. CDR3 DNA sequence: TGCAGTGCTTTTAAACAGGACTACGAGCAGTACTTC.

The rearrangement uses TRBV12-3 or TRBV12-4 and TRBJ1-1; maybe TRBD1 (6 bases). The CDR3 contains 14 residues. Trimming shortened V by 5 bases and J by 5 bases, and 15 bases separated the two germline ends. CDR3: CASSPTGSVTEAFF. As DNA, the CDR3 is TGTGCCAGCAGTCCCACAGGGTCAGTGACTGAAGCTTTCTTT.

The J gene is TRBJ2-7, the V gene TRBV6-2 or TRBV6-3; perhaps D is TRBD1 or TRBD2 (6 bases each). V was pared by 2 bases and J by 0 bases, with 14 bases between. Germline V gene lookup returns CDR1 MNHEY and CDR2 SVGEGT. This CDR3 comprises 16 residues. In DNA, the CDR3 is TGTGCCAGCAGTTACGGTTCCGGGGGCAACTCCTACGAGCAGTACTTC. Its translation is CASSYGSGGNSYEQYF.

The chain links TRBV3-1 to TRBJ2-3; weak D call: TRBD2 (5 bases). The CDR3 totals 16 residues. Trimming removed 1 base from V and 1 base from J, with 12 bases in between. CDR1 is LGHDT, CDR2 YNNKEL, per germline (reference sequence). In DNA form, the CDR3 reads TGTGCCAGCAGCCAAGGTGCTAGCTCGGGCACAGATACGCAGTATTTT. It encodes CASSQGASSGTDTQYF.

The gene calls are TRBV20-1 and TRBJ2-2, with TRBD2 matching 7 bases. V dropped 4 bases and J dropped 5; count of bases not matched to a gene: 10. The CDR3 is made up of 15 amino acids. Germline CDR1 DFQATT, CDR2 SNEGSKA (reference sequence). CDR3 sequence: CSAKPGLVRTGELFF. CDR3 bases: TGCAGTGCTAAGCCCGGACTAGTGAGAACCGGGGAGCTGTTTTTT.

This clonotype was recorded a few times. The chain couples TRBV4-2 to TRBJ2-5; TRBD2 matches 11 bases. This CDR3 has 18 amino acids. Germline assignment: CDR1 LGHNA and CDR2 YNFKEQ. The V gene end was trimmed by 0 bases and the J gene end by 5 bases; junction bases not matched to a gene: 11. The CDR3 here is CASSQDHGSGGADETQYF. CDR3 sequence (DNA): TGTGCCAGCAGCCAAGATCATGGTAGCGGGGGGGCCGATGAGACCCAGTACTTC.

This clonotype was counted between two and nine times. This sequence joins TRBV28 and TRBJ1-6; maybe TRBD1 (5 bases). Per germline, CDR1 MDHEN and CDR2 SYDVKM. V was trimmed by 5 bases and J by 6 bases, leaving 11 bases between them. CDR3 length: 14 amino acids. CDR3 residues: CASSEAGRNSPLHF. CDR3 coding DNA: TGTGCCAGCAGTGAAGCGGGACGTAATTCACCCCTCCACTTT.

This sequence joins TRBV27 and TRBJ2-2; TRBD1 aligns across 7 bases. After removal of 4 bases from V and 0 bases from J, the junction contained 5 bases not matched to a gene. Germline lookup yields CDR1 MNHEY and CDR2 SMNVEV (reference sequence). The CDR3 extends over 16 amino acids. The CDR3 loop is CASSSSGTANTGELFF. CDR3 DNA sequence: TGTGCCAGCAGTTCCTCCGGGACAGCGAACACCGGGGAGCTGTTTTTT.

The J gene is TRBJ1-1, the V gene TRBV12-3 or TRBV12-4; D not resolved. This CDR3 is built from 13 residues. Trimming shortened V by 6 bases and J by 6 bases, and 14 bases separated the two germline ends. The CDR3 DNA reads as TGTGCCAGCAGGCGGGGAGGAGGTCCTGAAGCTTTCTTT. Translated, it gives CASRRGGGPEAFF.

This clonotype has ten or more counts. The rearrangement uses TRBV14 and TRBJ1-2; 8 bases are a match to TRBD1. Germline V lookup: CDR1 SGHDN, CDR2 FVKESK. V lost 3 bases, J lost 8 bases, and 5 bases stayed unmatched. This CDR3 spans 13 amino acids. The CDR3 loop is CASSQDRVGGYTF. The DNA of the CDR3 is TGTGCCAGCAGCCAGGACAGGGTCGGAGGCTACACCTTC.

The rearrangement joins TRBV6-1 to TRBJ1-1, with TRBD1 matching over 7 bases. Per the germline V gene, CDR1 is MNHNS and CDR2 is SASEGT. This CDR3 is 14 amino acids long. V was pared by 2 bases and J by 4 bases, with 4 bases of the junction left unmatched. The CDR3 loop reads CASSELRGSTEAFF. As DNA, the CDR3 is TGTGCCAGCAGTGAACTCAGGGGGAGCACTGAAGCTTTCTTT.

This clonotype was counted ten times or more. The chain joins TRBV12-3 or TRBV12-4 to TRBJ2-4; weak D call: TRBD2 (7 bases). CDR3 length: 16 residues. Trimming took 3 bases from V and 4 from J, leaving 16 bases between them. The CDR3 nucleotides read TGTGCCAGCAGTTTTTCGGGAGCGGGACAAAAAAACATTCAGTACTTC. It encodes CASSFSGAGQKNIQYF.

This chain links TRBV20-1 with TRBJ1-5; 7 bases map to TRBD1. CDR1 DFQATT and CDR2 SNEGSKA come from the germline V gene (reference sequence). The CDR3 covers 15 residues. With 6 bases clipped from V and 0 bases from J, the junction kept 8 bases outside the gene matches. The CDR3 reads CSAMGQSHSNQPQHF. DNA of the CDR3: TGCAGTGCCATGGGACAGTCTCATAGCAATCAGCCCCAGCATTTT.

The CDR3 DNA reads TGTGCCAGCAGACTAGGACAGAGTCTCTACAATGAGCAGTTCTTC. This translates into CASRLGQSLYNEQFF. The chain combines TRBV2 with TRBJ2-1, with D possibly TRBD1 on 6 matching bases. CDR1 and CDR2 from the germline V gene are SNHLY and FYNNEI. V lost 6 bases to trimming and J lost 3 bases, with 15 bases between them. The CDR3 spans 15 residues.

This clonotype was detected a few times. The chain couples TRBV19 to TRBJ1-5, with a possible D match to TRBD1 (5 bases). Germline loops: CDR1 LNHDA, CDR2 SQIVND (reference sequence). This CDR3 comprises 14 residues. Deletions cut 1 base from V and 5 bases from J, with 9 bases between. The CDR3 nucleotides are TGTGCCAGTAGTATAGGGGGGATGGATCAGCCCCAGCATTTT. Amino acids: CASSIGGMDQPQHF.

The rearrangement uses TRBV7-7 and TRBJ2-5; D gene ambiguous. Per germline, CDR1 SSHAT and CDR2 FNYEAQ (reference sequence). This CDR3 comprises 15 residues. The ends were cut back, 5 bases at V and 5 bases at J, with 18 bases in the middle. CDR3 DNA sequence: TGTGCCAGCAGCGGCTCGGTGGGCGAGAGGGAGACCCAGTACTTC. It encodes CASSGSVGERETQYF.

This clonotype occurred a few times. The chain recombines TRBV2 with TRBJ2-3; D remains ambiguous. The CDR3 runs to 14 residues. Germline V lookup: CDR1 SNHLY, CDR2 FYNNEI. Trimming took off 4 bases at V and 6 bases at J, with 14 bases between the two ends. The CDR3 sequence: CASSAEKRPDTQYF. CDR3 nucleotides: TGTGCCAGCAGTGCGGAAAAACGTCCCGATACGCAGTATTTT.

This rearrangement joins TRBV24-1 to TRBJ2-2, with D possibly matching TRBD1 (6 bases). This CDR3 is 17 amino acids long. Germline assignment: CDR1 KGHDR and CDR2 SFDVKD. V lost 5 bases, J lost 0 bases, and 15 bases lay in between. CDR3 sequence reads: CATSGGRGQSNTGELFF. The CDR3 bases are TGTGCCACCAGTGGTGGGAGAGGACAGTCGAACACCGGGGAGCTGTTTTTT.

This clonotype appeared a few times. The V call is TRBV5-1, the J call TRBJ2-3, with 7 nucleotides matching TRBD2. V lost 7 bases to trimming and J lost 4 bases; unmatched junction nucleotides: 21. The length of the CDR3 is 18 residues. Per germline, CDR1 SGHRS and CDR2 YFSETQ. The CDR3 DNA is TGCGCCAGCTCGATTTTCGGATGGCTAGCGGATAAACCAGATACGCAGTATTTT. It yields the protein CASSIFGWLADKPDTQYF.

The table lists this clonotype with many counts. The CDR3 sequence: CASSRGAGSFSYEQYF. CDR3 DNA: TGCGCCAGCAGCCGGGGGGCAGGGTCTTTCTCCTACGAGCAGTACTTC. This rearrangement joins TRBV4-1 to TRBJ2-7; D is tentatively TRBD1 or TRBD2 (6 bases each). From germline, CDR1 is MGHRA and CDR2 YSYEKL. This CDR3 has 16 amino acids. V lost 4 bases and J 0 bases, leaving 16 bases between the germline ends.

The sample holds a few counts of this clonotype. In nucleotides, the CDR3 is TGTGCCAGCAGCCCCGGGCTCCTGGAGACCCAGTACTTC. Translating it yields CASSPGLLETQYF. This sequence joins TRBV5-5 and TRBJ2-5, with D uncertain. V lost 4 bases to trimming and J lost 5 bases, with 12 bases between them. This CDR3 spans 13 amino acids. Germline CDR1 SGHKS, CDR2 YYEKEE (reference sequence).

This clonotype was detected many times. Here the CDR3 DNA reads TGCGCCAGCAGCTTGGGAACGAATTCCTACGAGCAGTACTTC. Translation: CASSLGTNSYEQYF. The rearrangement links TRBV5-1 to TRBJ2-7, with D hard to call. Trimming took 0 bases from V and 1 from J, leaving 8 bases between them. CDR1 is SGHRS and CDR2 is YFSETQ in the germline V gene. The CDR3 sequence is 14 residues long.

A word on this clonotype: Germline and junction disagree at one end, which may indicate a read error. The CDR3 DNA follows: TGTGCAAGCAGCCCCGGGGGTAGCGGGAGTCGGAATGAGCAGTTCTTC. Protein: CASSPGGSGSRNEQFF. The chain has TRBV7-2 and TRBJ2-1, with 9 bases that match TRBD2. The CDR3 has 16 residues. Germline-derived CDR1 and CDR2 are SGHTA and FQGNSA.

This clonotype occurred many times. V and J are TRBV4-1 and TRBJ1-3, with D possibly TRBD1 on 6 matching bases. This CDR3 region has 15 residues. From germline, CDR1 is MGHRA and CDR2 YSYEKL. V was clipped by 2 bases and J by 0 bases, with 8 bases between them. CDR3 in DNA: TGCGCCAGCAGCCAACTGACAGGCTCTGGAAACACCATATATTTT. It codes for CASSQLTGSGNTIYF.